Each of the 6 T cell receptor beta chains below was sequenced from the same sample in a study of T cell changes during pregnancy in multiple sclerosis. Sequencing was performed with immunoSEQ multiplex PCR; in TCRdb, only in-frame clones are kept and a portion is missing. The sample lists 45,000 to 65,000 clones; roughly 91% were seen once. Sequencing was performed on CD4+ T cells from peripheral blood mononuclear cells, taken in the third trimester of pregnancy. All receptors come from a female donor with multiple sclerosis, enrolled in a pregnancy study.

The chain combines TRBV5-4 with TRBJ2-1; 10 bases fit TRBD1. CDR3 length: 17 residues. With V trimmed by 3 bases and J by 7 bases, 13 bases remained unmatched. Germline V gene lookup returns CDR1 SGHNT and CDR2 YYREEE (reference sequence). This CDR3 is CASSWGPGQGNVNEQFF. CDR3 coding DNA: TGTGCCAGCAGCTGGGGGCCGGGACAGGGGAACGTGAATGAGCAGTTCTTC.

This clone was observed once. Compared with germline, one end of the junction differs, possibly owing to a read error. This sequence joins TRBV7-7 and TRBJ2-5, with TRBD2 as a possible D gene (5 bases). Per the germline V gene, CDR1 is SSHAT and CDR2 is FNYEAQ (reference sequence). The CDR3 length is 14 residues. In DNA, the CDR3 is TGTGCTAGCAGCTTAGCGCCAGATTTGGAGACCCAGTACTTC. It yields the protein CASSLAPDLETQYF.

V usage is TRBV15 and J usage is TRBJ1-6; TRBD1 is a possible D gene (6 bases). V lost 1 base and J 13 bases, leaving 14 bases between the germline ends. The CDR3 extends over 14 amino acids. In germline, CDR1 is LNHNV, CDR2 YYDKDF (reference sequence). The chain's CDR3 is CATSRVGQFLPLHF. CDR3 DNA sequence: TGTGCCACCAGCAGAGTCGGACAGTTCCTTCCCCTCCACTTT.

The chain links TRBV29-1 to TRBJ1-6; perhaps TRBD1 as D (5 bases). Per the germline V gene, CDR1 is SQVTM and CDR2 is ANQGSEA. The CDR3 has 14 residues. Trimming removed 8 bases from V and 0 bases from J, with 11 bases in between. This CDR3 reads CSPRRASYNSPLHF. In DNA form, the CDR3 reads TGCAGCCCCCGCAGGGCCTCCTATAATTCACCCCTCCACTTT.

The V gene is TRBV9, the J gene TRBJ1-1; no clear D gene. Germline CDR1 is SGDLS and CDR2 is YYNGEE. V lost 3 bases and J 0 bases, leaving 12 bases between the germline ends. The CDR3 runs to 15 residues. CDR3: CASSADLDLNTEAFF. Here the CDR3 DNA reads TGTGCCAGCAGCGCAGACCTGGACTTGAACACTGAAGCTTTCTTT. Full variable domain (rest looked up from reference TRBV9 and TRBJ1-1): DSGVTQTPKHLITATGQRVTLRCSPRSGDLSVYWYQQSLDQGLQFLIQYYNGEERAKGNILERFSAQQFPDLHSELNLSSLELGDSALYFCASSADLDLNTEAFFGQGTRLTVV.

The V and J genes are TRBV6-1 and TRBJ2-3; D is possibly TRBD2 (5 bases). The CDR3 length is 12 residues. V shed 10 bases and J shed 0 bases, with 8 bases lying between them. CDR1 is MNHNS and CDR2 is SASEGT in the germline V gene. In DNA form, the CDR3 reads TGTGCCACGCAGCGGAGCACAGATACGCAGTATTTT. It translates to CATQRSTDTQYF.